Each of the 10 T cell receptor beta chains below was sequenced from the same sample in a study of regulatory T cells in long-lasting Graves disease (dated by TCRdb to the early 2020s). Library preparation was by multiplex PCR. Sequencing was performed on an Illumina HiSeq 4000. CDR3 regions were amplified by Arm-PCR with iRepertoire HTBI primers to construct TCR beta libraries. The public reads were run again by TCRdb, first through fastp at Q25 and then through MiXCR, and only productive beta chains were kept. Each CDR3 protein gets just one entry, which takes the most common genes and DNA from the rows behind it. This sample is represented by around 510,000 distinct CDR3 sequences; around 20% of them were singletons. Of the sample, approximately 8% falls within the top ten clones. The time point label for this specimen denotes: persistent/refractory GD, antithyroid drugs over 5 years with positive TRAb. RNA was extracted from PBMCs in TRIzol for both TCR sequencing and RNA sequencing.

The starting material was peripheral blood mononuclear cells (PBMCs), obtained when the disease was refractory, from a patient treated with antithyroid drugs. Every receptor here comes from a female donor with Graves disease.

The V gene is TRBV5-1, the J gene TRBJ2-5; the D is unclear. The CDR3 sequence is 15 residues long. CDR1 SGHRS and CDR2 YFSETQ come from the germline V gene. The V gene lost 3 bases and the J gene lost 5 bases, with 17 bases spanning the gap. The CDR3 loop is CASSSGPSRKETQYF. The CDR3 DNA follows: TGCGCCAGCAGCTCAGGACCCAGCCGGAAGGAGACCCAGTACTTC. Based on the CDR3 plus reference TRBV5-1 and TRBJ2-5, the full variable domain is KAGVTQTPRYLIKTRGQQVTLSCSPISGHRSVSWYQQTPGQGLQFLFEYFSETQRNKGNFPGRFSGRQFSNSRSEMNVSTLELGDSALYLCASSSGPSRKETQYFGPGTRLLVL.

This clonotype was detected a few times. The V gene is TRBV29-1, the J gene TRBJ2-2; D could derive from TRBD1 or TRBD2 (5 bases each). V lost 7 bases and J 4 bases, leaving 13 bases between the germline ends. The CDR3 runs to 13 residues. The germline gives CDR1 SQVTM, CDR2 ANQGSEA. CDR3: CSARDRGTGELFF. CDR3 nucleotides: TGCAGCGCCAGGGACCGTGGCACCGGGGAGCTGTTTTTT.

This clonotype was seen ten or more times. The chain combines TRBV28 with TRBJ1-5; no firm D call. There are 16 residues in the CDR3. Looked up from germline, CDR1 is MDHEN and CDR2 is SYDVKM. V was clipped by 2 bases and J by 3 bases, with 14 bases between them. CDR3 protein: CASSLEVATINQPQHF. For the CDR3, the DNA is TGTGCCAGCAGTTTAGAGGTGGCGACGATCAATCAGCCCCAGCATTTT.

A word on this clonotype: Being one base from a much bigger clone, this may be a read error. This rearrangement joins TRBV19 to TRBJ2-5, with D unclear. Germline-derived CDR1 and CDR2 are LNHDA and SQIVND (reference sequence). The CDR3 totals 16 residues. DNA for the CDR3: TGTGCCAGTAGTATAGATGGGCGGCTTTTCCAAGGGACCCAGTACTTC. Residues: CASSIDGRLFQGTQYF.

The genes are TRBV29-1 and TRBJ2-2; D call uncertain. The CDR3 contains 11 residues. The V and J ends lost 3 bases and 6 bases respectively, with 5 bases between them. Looked up from germline, CDR1 is SQVTM and CDR2 is ANQGSEA. The CDR3 loop reads CSVDLAGELFF. The CDR3 nucleotides are TGCAGCGTTGACCTGGCCGGGGAGCTGTTTTTT.

This clonotype was counted only a few times. The chain carries TRBV29-1 and TRBJ2-1; TRBD2 matches 8 bases. J gave up 8 bases and V 6 bases, and 15 bases lay outside the gene matches. CDR3 length: 15 residues. The germline V gene encodes CDR1 SQVTM and CDR2 ANQGSEA. CDR3 in DNA: TGCAGCGTAAAAATTAGCGGGAACCACGGCGATGAGCAGTTCTTC. Translated: CSVKISGNHGDEQFF.

Only a few counts were recorded for this clonotype. The V call is TRBV19, the J call TRBJ2-7; unclear D gene. Trimming took off 0 bases at V and 4 bases at J, with 13 bases between the two ends. Per germline, CDR1 LNHDA and CDR2 SQIVND (reference sequence). The CDR3 consists of 15 residues. CDR3 region: CASSIDLQASYEQYF. The CDR3 DNA reads TGTGCCAGTAGTATAGATCTGCAGGCGTCGTACGAGCAGTACTTC.

In its sample, this clonotype was seen many times. V is TRBV28 and J is TRBJ2-5, with a weak D call TRBD2 (5 bases). The germline CDR1 and CDR2 sequences are MDHEN and SYDVKM. This CDR3 comprises 17 residues. Trimming took off 5 bases at V and 2 bases at J, with 21 bases between the two ends. The CDR3 bases are TGTGCCAGCAGTACCCGACCGGGGATCGGTAGGCAAGAGACCCAGTACTTC. Its protein is CASSTRPGIGRQETQYF.

V usage is TRBV11-2 and J usage is TRBJ1-1; no reliable D call. Deletions cut 1 base from V and 0 bases from J, with 9 bases between. The CDR3 spans 15 residues. Germline V lookup: CDR1 SGHAT, CDR2 FQNNGV. In DNA, the CDR3 is TGTGCCAGCAGCTTAGTAGGCAGATTGAACACTGAAGCTTTCTTT. The encoded protein is CASSLVGRLNTEAFF.

This clonotype was detected only a few times. The rearrangement links TRBV5-4 to TRBJ1-5; unclear D gene. Trimming took 3 bases from V and 7 from J, leaving 8 bases between them. Germline V CDR1 and CDR2: SGHNT, YYREEE (reference sequence). The CDR3 sequence is 12 residues long. DNA of the CDR3: TGTGCCAGCAGCTGGCCGGGGCAGCCCCAGCATTTT. Translation: CASSWPGQPQHF.